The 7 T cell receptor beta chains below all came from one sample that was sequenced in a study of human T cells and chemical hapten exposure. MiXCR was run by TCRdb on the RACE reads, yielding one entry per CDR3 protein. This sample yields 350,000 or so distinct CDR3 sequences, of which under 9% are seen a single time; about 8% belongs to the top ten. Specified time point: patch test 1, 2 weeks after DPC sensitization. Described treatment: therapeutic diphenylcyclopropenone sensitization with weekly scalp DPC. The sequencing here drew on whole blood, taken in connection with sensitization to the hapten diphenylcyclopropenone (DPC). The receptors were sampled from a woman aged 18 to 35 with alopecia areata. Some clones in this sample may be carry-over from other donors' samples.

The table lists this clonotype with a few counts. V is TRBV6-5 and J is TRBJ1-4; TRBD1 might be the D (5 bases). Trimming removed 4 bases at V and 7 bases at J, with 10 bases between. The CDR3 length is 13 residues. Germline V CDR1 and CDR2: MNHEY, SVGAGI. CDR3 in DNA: TGTGCCAGCAGTTGGCAGGGCGGTGAAAAACTGTTTTTT. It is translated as CASSWQGGEKLFF.

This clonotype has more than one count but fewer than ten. The CDR3 loop reads CASSPRFRDLETQYF. For the CDR3, the DNA is TGTGCCAGCAGCCCCCGTTTTAGGGACCTAGAGACCCAGTACTTC. This rearrangement joins TRBV11-2 to TRBJ2-5; D could derive from TRBD1 or TRBD2 (5 bases each). V was shortened by 5 bases and J by 4 bases, with 17 bases between the two germline ends. The CDR3 has 15 residues. From germline, CDR1 is SGHAT and CDR2 FQNNGV.

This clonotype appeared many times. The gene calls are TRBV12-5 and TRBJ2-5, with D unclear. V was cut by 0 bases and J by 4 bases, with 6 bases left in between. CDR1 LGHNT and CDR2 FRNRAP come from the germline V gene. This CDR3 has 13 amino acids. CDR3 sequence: CASGLVGGETQYF. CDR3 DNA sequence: TGTGCTAGTGGTTTGGTCGGCGGAGAGACCCAGTACTTC. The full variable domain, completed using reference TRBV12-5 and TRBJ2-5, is DARVTQTPRHKVTEMGQEVTMRCQPILGHNTVFWYRQTMMQGLELLAYFRNRAPLDDSGMPKDRFSAEMPDATLATLKIQPSEPRDSAVYFCASGLVGGETQYFGPGTRLLVL.

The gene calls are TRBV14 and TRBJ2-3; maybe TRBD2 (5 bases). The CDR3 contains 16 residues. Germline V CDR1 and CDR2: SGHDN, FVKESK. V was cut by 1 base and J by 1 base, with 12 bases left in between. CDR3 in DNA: TGTGCCAGCAGCCAAGCCGGGATCCTGGGCACAGATACGCAGTATTTT. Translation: CASSQAGILGTDTQYF.

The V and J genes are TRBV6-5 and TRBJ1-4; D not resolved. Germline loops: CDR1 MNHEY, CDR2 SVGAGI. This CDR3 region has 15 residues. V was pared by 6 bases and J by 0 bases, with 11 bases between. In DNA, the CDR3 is TGTGCCAGCAGCCCGGACCTTGCAACTAATGAAAAACTGTTTTTT. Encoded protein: CASSPDLATNEKLFF.

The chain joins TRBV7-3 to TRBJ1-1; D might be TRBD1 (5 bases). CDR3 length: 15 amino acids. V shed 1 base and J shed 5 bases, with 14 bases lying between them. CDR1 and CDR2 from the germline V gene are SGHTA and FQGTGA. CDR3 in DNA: TGTGCCAGCAGCTTAATCGGGGCTGAATGGACTGAAGCTTTCTTT. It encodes CASSLIGAEWTEAFF.

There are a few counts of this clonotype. The CDR3 loop reads CASSPRLTYPYEQYF. The CDR3 nucleotides read TGCGCCAGCAGCCCTCGCCTTACTTACCCCTACGAGCAGTACTTC. The chain links TRBV4-3 to TRBJ2-7; D call uncertain. CDR1 is LGHNA, CDR2 YSLEER, per germline. V lost 4 bases to trimming and J lost 2 bases, with 15 bases between them. The CDR3 is made up of 15 amino acids.